The present entry profiles one TCR beta chain with its context. The sample comes from a study of blood T cell repertoires in COVID-19. Study-level background: Sites across the United States, Italy and Spain contributed samples from acute and convalescent COVID-19. Sources were T cells, B-cell-depleted T cells, or PBMCs; the material itself was cDNA or gDNA.

Under the authors' procedure: Counts of nucleated cells, estimated from reference gene primer amplification, were obtained. TCRdb's table, derived via immunoSEQ multiplex PCR, lists solely in-frame clones and lacks some. Clone size and V and J calls were adopted from that table, with D and trimming inferred from the DNA. The table records fewer than 250,000 clones, 70% to 90% of them present only once. Enrolled during active infection, Seattle patients were then followed longitudinally. Per germline, CDR1 MNHEY and CDR2 SMNVEV (reference sequence). V lost 8 bases and J lost 3, with 7 bases in between. CDR3 size: 11 residues.

The sequencing input was peripheral blood. The rearrangement uses TRBV27 and TRBJ1-1; the D is unclear. The TCR comes from a man aged 60-69 years with COVID-19, enrolled during active disease. The CDR3 coding sequence is TGTGCCAGCGCATCAGACACTGAAGCTTTCTTT. Translation: CASASDTEAFF.